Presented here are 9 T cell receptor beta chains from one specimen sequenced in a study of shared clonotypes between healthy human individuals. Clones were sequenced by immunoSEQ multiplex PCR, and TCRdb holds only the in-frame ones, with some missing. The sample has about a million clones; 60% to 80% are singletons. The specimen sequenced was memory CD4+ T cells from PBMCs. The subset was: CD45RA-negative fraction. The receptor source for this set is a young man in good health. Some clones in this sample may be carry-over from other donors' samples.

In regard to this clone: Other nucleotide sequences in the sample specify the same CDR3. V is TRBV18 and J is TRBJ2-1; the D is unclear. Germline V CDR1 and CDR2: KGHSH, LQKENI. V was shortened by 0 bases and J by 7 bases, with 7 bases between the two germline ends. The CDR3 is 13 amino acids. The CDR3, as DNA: TGTGCCAGCTCACCACCGAGTAGGAATGAGCAGTTCTTC. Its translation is CASSPPSRNEQFF.

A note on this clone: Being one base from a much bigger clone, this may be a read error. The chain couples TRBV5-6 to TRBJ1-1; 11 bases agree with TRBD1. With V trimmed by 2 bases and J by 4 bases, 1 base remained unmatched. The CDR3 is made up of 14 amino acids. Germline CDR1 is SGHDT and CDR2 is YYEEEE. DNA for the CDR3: TGTGCCAGCAGCTTCGGGACAGGGGGCACTGAAGCTTTCTTT. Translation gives CASSFGTGGTEAFF. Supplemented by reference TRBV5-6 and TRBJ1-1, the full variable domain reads DAGVTQSPTHLIKTRGQQVTLRCSPKSGHDTVSWYQQALGQGPQFIFQYYEEEERQRGNFPDRFSGHQFPNYSSELNVNALLLGDSALYLCASSFGTGGTEAFFGQGTRLTVV.

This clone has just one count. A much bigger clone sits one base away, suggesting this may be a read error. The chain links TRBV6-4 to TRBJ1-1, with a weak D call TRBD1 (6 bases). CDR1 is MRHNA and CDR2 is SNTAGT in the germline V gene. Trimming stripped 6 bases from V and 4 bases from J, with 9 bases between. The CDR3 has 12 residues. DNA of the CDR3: TGTGCCAGCAGAGGAGGGGGCACTGAAGCTTTCTTT. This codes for CASRGGGTEAFF.

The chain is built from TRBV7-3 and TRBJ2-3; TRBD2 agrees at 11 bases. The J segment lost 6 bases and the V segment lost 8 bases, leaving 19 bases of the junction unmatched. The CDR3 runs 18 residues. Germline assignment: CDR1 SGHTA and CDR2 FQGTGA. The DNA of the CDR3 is TGTGCCAGCTCAGCTTATAGTGCTAGCGGGAGGAGCGGCGATACGCAGTATTTT. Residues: CASSAYSASGRSGDTQYF. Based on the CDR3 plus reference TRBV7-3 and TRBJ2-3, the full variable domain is GAGVSQTPSNKVTEKGKYVELRCDPISGHTALYWYRQSLGQGPEFLIYFQGTGAADDSGLPNDRFFAVRPEGSVSTLKIQRTERGDSAVYLCASSAYSASGRSGDTQYFGPGTRLTVL.

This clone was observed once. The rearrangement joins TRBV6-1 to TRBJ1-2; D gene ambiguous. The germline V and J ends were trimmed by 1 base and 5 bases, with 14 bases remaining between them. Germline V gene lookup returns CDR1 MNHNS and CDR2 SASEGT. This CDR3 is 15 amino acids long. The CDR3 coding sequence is TGTGCCAGCAGTGAAGGGGCTGCAGGATTATATGGCTACACCTTC. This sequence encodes CASSEGAAGLYGYTF.

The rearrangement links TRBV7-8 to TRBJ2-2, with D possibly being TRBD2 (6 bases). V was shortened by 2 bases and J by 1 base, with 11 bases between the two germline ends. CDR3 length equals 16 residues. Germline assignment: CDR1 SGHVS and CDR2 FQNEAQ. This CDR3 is CASSLSRGLNTGELFF. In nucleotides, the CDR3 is TGTGCCAGCAGCTTATCGCGGGGACTGAACACCGGGGAGCTGTTTTTT.

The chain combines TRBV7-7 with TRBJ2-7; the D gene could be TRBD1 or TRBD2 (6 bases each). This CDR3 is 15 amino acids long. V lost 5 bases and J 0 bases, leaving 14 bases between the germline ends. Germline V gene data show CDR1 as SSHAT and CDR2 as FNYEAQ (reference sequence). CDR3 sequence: CASSQGTSSSYEQYF. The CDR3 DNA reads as TGTGCCAGCAGCCAGGGGACTTCTAGCTCCTACGAGCAGTACTTC.

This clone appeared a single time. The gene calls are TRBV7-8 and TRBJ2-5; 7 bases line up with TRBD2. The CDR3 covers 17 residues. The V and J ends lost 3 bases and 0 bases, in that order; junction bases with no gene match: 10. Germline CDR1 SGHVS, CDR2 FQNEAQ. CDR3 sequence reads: CASSFPWGLADQETQYF. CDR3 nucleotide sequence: TGTGCCAGCAGCTTTCCCTGGGGTCTAGCGGACCAAGAGACCCAGTACTTC.

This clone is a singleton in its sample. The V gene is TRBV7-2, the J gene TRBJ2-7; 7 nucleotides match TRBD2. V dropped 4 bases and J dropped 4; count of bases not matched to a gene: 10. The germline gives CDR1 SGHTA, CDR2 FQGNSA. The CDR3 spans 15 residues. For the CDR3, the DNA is TGTGCCAGCAGCTCGACTAGCAGCCTCCCTTACGAGCAGTACTTC. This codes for CASSSTSSLPYEQYF.